These 10 T cell receptor beta chains were sequenced from one sample in a study of blood T cells in healthy people across ages. It was with a sample-barcoded 5' primer and a J-beta primer mix that a second PCR of about 6 to 11 cycles was run. Using its own MiXCR run on the 5' RACE reads, TCRdb lists one record per CDR3 protein. This sample has about 780,000 distinct CDR3 sequences, with about 45% found just once. The sequencing input was blood. These receptors originate from a man aged 80 or over in good health.

This clonotype appeared a few times. J is TRBJ2-1 and V is TRBV24-1, with D unresolved. V shed 4 bases and J shed 5 bases, with 11 bases lying between them. From germline, CDR1 is KGHDR and CDR2 SFDVKD. The CDR3 extends over 14 amino acids. The CDR3 here is CATSERFPNNEQFF. The CDR3 nucleotides are TGTGCCACCAGTGAGCGATTTCCAAACAATGAGCAGTTCTTC.

This clonotype was seen only a few times. V and J are TRBV10-3 and TRBJ2-1; tentatively, D is TRBD2 (6 bases). The CDR3 extends over 16 amino acids. The germline V and J ends were trimmed by 6 bases and 5 bases, with 20 bases remaining between them. CDR1 is ENHRY, CDR2 SYGVKD, per germline. For the CDR3, the DNA is TGTGCCATCAGCTACGGGGGAGGACGGGCCCACAATGAGCAGTTCTTC. Encoded protein: CAISYGGGRAHNEQFF.

This clonotype was seen only once. This sequence joins TRBV28 and TRBJ2-7; D not certain. The CDR3 consists of 14 residues. V lost 1 base and J lost 2, with 9 bases in between. Germline lookup yields CDR1 MDHEN and CDR2 SYDVKM. CDR3 amino acids: CASSLLGTAYEQYF. The CDR3, as DNA: TGTGCCAGCAGTTTATTGGGAACGGCCTACGAGCAGTACTTC.

J is TRBJ2-7 and V is TRBV20-1; D may match TRBD1 or TRBD2 (5 bases each). The CDR3 sequence is 15 residues long. Germline V CDR1 and CDR2: DFQATT, SNEGSKA (reference sequence). The V end lost 5 bases, the J end lost 0 bases, and 17 bases lay between the germline ends. In DNA form, the CDR3 reads TGCAGTGCTGGGGCTTTCGGGACCGTCTCCTACGAGCAGTACTTC. It is translated as CSAGAFGTVSYEQYF.

This chain joins TRBV14 and TRBJ2-3; D is possibly TRBD2 (6 bases). This CDR3 is 16 amino acids long. Per the germline V gene, CDR1 is SGHDN and CDR2 is FVKESK. Trimming pared 1 base from V and 6 bases from J, leaving 17 bases between. CDR3 coding DNA: TGTGCCAGCAGCCAAGCTGTGGGACTCCTATGGGATACGCAGTATTTT. The encoded protein is CASSQAVGLLWDTQYF.

This clonotype was detected only a few times. The gene calls are TRBV4-3 and TRBJ2-1; 8 bases line up with TRBD2. V was pared by 2 bases and J by 5 bases, with 5 bases of the junction left unmatched. The CDR3 is 15 amino acids. Germline V gene data show CDR1 as LGHNA and CDR2 as YSLEER. CDR3 in amino acids: CASSQLSGIHNEQFF. The CDR3 DNA follows: TGCGCCAGCAGCCAACTTAGCGGGATACACAATGAGCAGTTCTTC.

This clonotype was recorded a few times. The chain uses TRBV5-1 and TRBJ2-7; D is unresolved. V shed 4 bases and J shed 2 bases, with 16 bases lying between them. CDR1 and CDR2 from the germline V gene are SGHRS and YFSETQ. The CDR3 extends over 15 amino acids. CDR3: CASSAWNNPPYEQYF. CDR3 DNA: TGCGCCAGCAGCGCATGGAACAATCCCCCCTACGAGCAGTACTTC.

The chain links TRBV29-1 to TRBJ1-2, with D possibly TRBD1 on 5 matching bases. The CDR3 is 16 residues long. CDR1 and CDR2 (germline): SQVTM, ANQGSEA. Trimming left V 3 bases short and J 6 bases short, with 23 bases between. CDR3 DNA sequence: TGCAGCGTTGACCCACAGCTTCGACAGAAGGGGCATGGCTACACCTTC. It specifies CSVDPQLRQKGHGYTF.

The chain has TRBV24-1 and TRBJ2-7, with D perhaps TRBD1 (6 bases). The germline V gene encodes CDR1 KGHDR and CDR2 SFDVKD. CDR3 size: 15 residues. Trimming took 7 bases from V and 7 from J, leaving 22 bases between them. For the CDR3, the DNA is TGTGCCACCAGCCCTGGACAGCCCTCGGCGGGTGAGCAGTACTTC. This codes for CATSPGQPSAGEQYF.

The table lists this clonotype with a few counts. The chain is built from TRBV5-8 and TRBJ2-7; 9 positions agree with TRBD2. Unmatched junction bases numbered 5, after V lost 4 bases and J lost 3 bases. This CDR3 is built from 14 residues. From germline, CDR1 is SGHTS and CDR2 YDEGEE. The CDR3 nucleotides read TGTGCCAGCAGCCCGAGCGGGAGGATCTACGAGCAGTACTTC. This codes for CASSPSGRIYEQYF.